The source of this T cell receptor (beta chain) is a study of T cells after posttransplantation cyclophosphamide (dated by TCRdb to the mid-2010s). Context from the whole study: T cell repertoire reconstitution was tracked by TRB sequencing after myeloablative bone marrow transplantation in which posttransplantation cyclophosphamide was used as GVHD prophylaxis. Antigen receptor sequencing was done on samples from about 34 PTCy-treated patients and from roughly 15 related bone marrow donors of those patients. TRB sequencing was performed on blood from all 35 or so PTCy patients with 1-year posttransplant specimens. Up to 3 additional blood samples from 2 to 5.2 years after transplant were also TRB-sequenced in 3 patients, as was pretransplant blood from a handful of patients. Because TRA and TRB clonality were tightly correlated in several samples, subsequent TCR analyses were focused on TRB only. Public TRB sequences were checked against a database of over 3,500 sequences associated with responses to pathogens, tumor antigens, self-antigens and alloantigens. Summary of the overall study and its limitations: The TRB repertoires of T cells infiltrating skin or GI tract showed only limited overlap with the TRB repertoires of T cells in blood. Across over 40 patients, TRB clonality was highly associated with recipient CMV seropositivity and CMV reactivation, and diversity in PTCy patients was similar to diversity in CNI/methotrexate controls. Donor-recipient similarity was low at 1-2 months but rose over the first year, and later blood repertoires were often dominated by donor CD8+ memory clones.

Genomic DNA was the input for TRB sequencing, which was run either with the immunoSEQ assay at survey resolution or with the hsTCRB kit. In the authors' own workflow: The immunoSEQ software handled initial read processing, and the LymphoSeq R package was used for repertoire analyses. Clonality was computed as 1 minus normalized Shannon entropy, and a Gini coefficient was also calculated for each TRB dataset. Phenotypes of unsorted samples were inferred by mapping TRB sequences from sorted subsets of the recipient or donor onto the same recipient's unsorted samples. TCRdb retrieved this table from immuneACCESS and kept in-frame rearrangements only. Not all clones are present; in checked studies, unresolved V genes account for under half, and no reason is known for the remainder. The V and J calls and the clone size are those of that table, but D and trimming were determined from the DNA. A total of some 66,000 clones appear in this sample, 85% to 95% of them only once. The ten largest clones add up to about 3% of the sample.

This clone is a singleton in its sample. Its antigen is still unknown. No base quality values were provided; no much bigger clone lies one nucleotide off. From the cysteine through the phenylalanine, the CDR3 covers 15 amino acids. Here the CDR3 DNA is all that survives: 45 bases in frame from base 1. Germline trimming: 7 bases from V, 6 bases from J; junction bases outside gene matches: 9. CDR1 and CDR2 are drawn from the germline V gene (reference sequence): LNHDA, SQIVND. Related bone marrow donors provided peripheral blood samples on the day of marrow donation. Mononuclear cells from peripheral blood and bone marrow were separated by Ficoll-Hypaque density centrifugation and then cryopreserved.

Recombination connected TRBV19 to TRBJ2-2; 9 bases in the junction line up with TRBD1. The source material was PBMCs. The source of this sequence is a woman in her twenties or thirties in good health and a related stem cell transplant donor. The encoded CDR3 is CASNTPGQGSGELFF. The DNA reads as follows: TGTGCCAGTAATACCCCGGGACAGGGATCCGGGGAGCTGTTTTTT.